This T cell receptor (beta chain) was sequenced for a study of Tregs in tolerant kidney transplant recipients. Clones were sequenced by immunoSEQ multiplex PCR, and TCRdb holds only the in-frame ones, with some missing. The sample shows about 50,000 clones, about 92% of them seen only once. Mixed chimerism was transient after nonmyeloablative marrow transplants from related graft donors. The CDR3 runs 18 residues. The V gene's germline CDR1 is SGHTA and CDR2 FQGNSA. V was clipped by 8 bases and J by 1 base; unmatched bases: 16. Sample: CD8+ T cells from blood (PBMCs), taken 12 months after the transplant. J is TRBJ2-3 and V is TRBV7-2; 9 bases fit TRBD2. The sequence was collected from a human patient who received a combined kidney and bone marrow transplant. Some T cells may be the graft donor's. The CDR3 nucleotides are TGTGCCAGCGGACTACTGGGCGGGGGGGCATGGGGCACAGATACGCAGTATTTT. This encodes CASGLLGGGAWGTDTQYF.